A single sample gave rise to the 29 T cell receptor beta chains below, sequenced in a study of regulatory T cells in long-lasting Graves disease. Arm-PCR of CDR3 regions and iRepertoire HTBI primers were used to build TCR beta libraries. TCRdb re-called the multiplex PCR reads through MiXCR, storing one row per CDR3 protein. This sample yields approximately 300,000 distinct CDR3 sequences, of which 15% to 20% are seen a single time; less than 45% belongs to the top ten. Time point meaning: newly diagnosed GD, antithyroid drugs for less than 3 months. PBMCs were the source of the RNA used for TCR sequencing. The source was peripheral blood mononuclear cells (PBMCs), collected at new diagnosis, from a patient treated with antithyroid drugs. These receptors all stem from a female donor with Graves disease.

The chain employs TRBV7-2 and TRBJ2-7; perhaps D is TRBD1 or TRBD2 (6 bases each). CDR1 and CDR2 from the germline V gene are SGHTA and FQGNSA. The CDR3 sequence is 15 residues long. V shed 2 bases and J shed 5 bases, with 16 bases lying between them. CDR3: CASSLPGRGGNEQYF. CDR3 bases: TGTGCCAGCAGCTTACCGGGCAGGGGAGGAAACGAGCAGTACTTC.

This clonotype was recorded at least ten times. CDR3 in DNA: TGCGCCAGCAGCTTGGCAGCAGGACCTGGGGAGCAGTACTTC. Its protein is CASSLAAGPGEQYF. V is TRBV5-1 and J is TRBJ2-7; D unclear. The germline V and J ends were trimmed by 0 bases and 7 bases, with 14 bases remaining between them. CDR3 length: 14 amino acids. Germline lookup yields CDR1 SGHRS and CDR2 YFSETQ.

This clonotype was recorded many times. The CDR3 bases are TGTGCCAGCAGGACCGGTTCGGGACTGACTACCTACGAGCAGTACTTC. Translation gives CASRTGSGLTTYEQYF. This rearrangement joins TRBV6-1 to TRBJ2-7; tentatively, D is TRBD2 (6 bases). V was clipped by 6 bases and J by 2 bases, with 20 bases between them. The germline V gene encodes CDR1 MNHNS and CDR2 SASEGT. The length of the CDR3 is 16 residues.

This clonotype appeared many times. This chain connects TRBV9 to TRBJ2-5; TRBD2 aligns across 9 bases. The CDR3 contains 15 residues. V shed 0 bases, J shed 4 bases, and the junction held 4 bases outside the gene matches. The V gene's germline CDR1 is SGDLS and CDR2 YYNGEE. The CDR3 DNA reads as TGTGCCAGCAGCGTAGGGTCTAGCGGGACAGAGACCCAGTACTTC. Translated, it gives CASSVGSSGTETQYF.

This clonotype was recorded at least ten times. The rearrangement links TRBV6-1 to TRBJ2-7; perhaps TRBD2 as D (6 bases). CDR3 length: 15 residues. Per the germline V gene, CDR1 is MNHNS and CDR2 is SASEGT. Trimming removed 2 bases from V and 7 bases from J, with 18 bases in between. This CDR3 reads CASSELGGPPSEQYF. DNA for the CDR3: TGTGCCAGCAGTGAATTGGGGGGTCCCCCTAGTGAGCAGTACTTC.

This clonotype was detected only a few times. This sequence joins TRBV13 and TRBJ2-1; TRBD1 agrees at 9 bases. The CDR3 runs to 15 residues. Germline lookup yields CDR1 PRHDT and CDR2 FYEKMQ (reference sequence). The J segment lost 7 bases and the V segment lost 4 bases, leaving 8 bases of the junction unmatched. CDR3 residues: CASSSPGQGWNEQFF. For the CDR3, the DNA is TGTGCCAGCAGCTCCCCGGGACAGGGATGGAATGAGCAGTTCTTC.

The V and J genes are TRBV5-8 and TRBJ2-5; D possibly corresponds to TRBD1 (7 bases). Germline V gene data show CDR1 as SGHTS and CDR2 as YDEGEE. V gave up 4 bases and J gave up 4 bases, with 20 bases separating them. This CDR3 spans 16 amino acids. The CDR3 region is CASSDTLRDSGETQYF. CDR3 nucleotides: TGTGCCAGCAGCGACACCCTGCGGGACAGTGGAGAGACCCAGTACTTC.

This clonotype came up many times. V usage is TRBV6-1 and J usage is TRBJ1-2, with 8 bases fitting TRBD1. CDR1 MNHNS and CDR2 SASEGT come from the germline V gene. Losses at the gene ends were 6 bases for V and 2 bases for J; bases not matched to a gene: 2. This CDR3 has 13 residues. CDR3 protein: CASSWDRNYGYTF. CDR3 DNA sequence: TGTGCCAGCAGCTGGGACAGGAACTATGGCTACACCTTC.

This clonotype turned up a few times. With a much larger clone just one base away, this may be a read error. The CDR3 nucleotides are TGTGCCAGTAGTGCCCCAAGGGGGGGGGGATACAATGAGCAGTTCTTC. This encodes CASSAPRGGGYNEQFF. The rearrangement joins TRBV19 to TRBJ2-1; D might be TRBD2 (7 bases). V gave up 5 bases and J gave up 4 bases, with 18 bases separating them. CDR3 size: 16 residues. Germline-derived CDR1 and CDR2 are LNHDA and SQIVND (reference sequence).

This clonotype showed up many times. CDR3 DNA sequence: TGTGCCACCAGTGACGGGGGACTATCGCAAGAGACCCAGTACTTC. Encoded protein: CATSDGGLSQETQYF. The rearrangement joins TRBV24-1 to TRBJ2-5, with 7 nucleotides matching TRBD2. V shed 4 bases and J 2 bases; nucleotides not matched to a gene: 6. Germline V gives CDR1 KGHDR, CDR2 SFDVKD. This CDR3 spans 15 amino acids.

This clonotype was detected a few times. The V and J genes are TRBV19 and TRBJ2-2; D gene uncertain. Deletions cut 1 base from V and 1 base from J, with 7 bases between. CDR1 and CDR2 (germline): LNHDA, SQIVND (reference sequence). This CDR3 is 15 amino acids long. The CDR3 region has the DNA TGTGCCAGTAGTATAGTCTGGGGGAACACCGGGGAGCTGTTTTTT. Amino acids: CASSIVWGNTGELFF.

This clonotype was recorded many times. V usage is TRBV27 and J usage is TRBJ2-3; D not resolved. CDR3 size: 16 residues. Germline CDR1 is MNHEY and CDR2 is SMNVEV (reference sequence). V lost 6 bases to trimming and J lost 0 bases, with 16 bases between them. The CDR3 region is CASSLEWASSTDTQYF. Written as DNA, the CDR3 is TGTGCCAGCAGCCTTGAATGGGCCTCTAGCACAGATACGCAGTATTTT.

About this clonotype itself: Since a much larger clone is just one base distant, this may be a read error. This sequence joins TRBV7-9 and TRBJ2-5, with 10 positions matching TRBD2. The CDR3 consists of 16 residues. In germline, CDR1 is SEHNR, CDR2 FQNEAQ (reference sequence). CDR3 sequence: CASSLIGLAAQEAQYF. The CDR3 DNA is TGTGCCAGCAGCTTAATCGGACTAGCGGCCCAAGAGGCCCAGTACTTC.

The CDR3, as DNA: TGTGCCAGCAGCGGATGGGACAGGGCCTACGAGCAGTACTTC. Its protein is CASSGWDRAYEQYF. The chain combines TRBV11-2 with TRBJ2-7, with 9 positions matching TRBD1. Per the germline V gene, CDR1 is SGHAT and CDR2 is FQNNGV. This CDR3 contains 14 residues. V lost 5 bases to trimming and J lost 2 bases; unmatched junction nucleotides: 4.

Only a few counts were recorded for this clonotype. This chain joins TRBV28 and TRBJ2-1; D possibly corresponds to TRBD1 (6 bases). The CDR3 loop spans 11 amino acids. V gave up 6 bases and J gave up 12 bases, with 12 bases separating them. Germline CDR1 is MDHEN and CDR2 is SYDVKM. In DNA, the CDR3 is TGTGCCAGCAGCCAGGGGTCTGGGCAGTTCTTC. Amino acid sequence: CASSQGSGQFF.

In this sample, this clonotype turned up many times. V usage is TRBV27 and J usage is TRBJ2-7; 7 nucleotides match TRBD1. The trim removed 3 bases at V and 3 bases at J, leaving 8 bases unmatched. From germline, CDR1 is MNHEY and CDR2 SMNVEV (reference sequence). CDR3 size: 15 residues. CDR3 bases: TGTGCCAGCAGTTTCGCTGGACAGGAAAGCTACGAGCAGTACTTC. This translates into CASSFAGQESYEQYF.

V gene TRBV19 combines with J gene TRBJ2-1, with 15 bases identical to TRBD2. Trimming at V came to 9 bases and at J to 2 bases, leaving 8 bases not matched to a gene. This CDR3 has 17 amino acids. Germline lookup yields CDR1 LNHDA and CDR2 SQIVND (reference sequence). CDR3 DNA: TGTGCCAGGGGAGGGACTAGCGGGAGGCCCACCTACAATGAGCAGTTCTTC. Translated: CARGGTSGRPTYNEQFF.

This clonotype was seen at least ten times. The chain recombines TRBV7-9 with TRBJ2-5; no firm D call. Trimming stripped 6 bases from V and 4 bases from J, with 6 bases between. The CDR3 sequence is 11 residues long. Per the germline V gene, CDR1 is SEHNR and CDR2 is FQNEAQ (reference sequence). The CDR3 DNA sequence: TGTGCCAGCAGTTTGTTAGAGACCCAGTACTTC. It specifies CASSLLETQYF.

CDR3 sequence: CASSRHGATNEKLFF. CDR3 DNA sequence: TGTGCCAGCAGCCGGCACGGCGCAACTAATGAAAAACTGTTTTTT. The chain is built from TRBV3-1 and TRBJ1-4; D remains ambiguous. CDR3 length equals 15 residues. Trimming took off 4 bases at V and 0 bases at J, with 9 bases between the two ends. CDR1 is LGHDT, CDR2 YNNKEL, per germline (reference sequence).

Ten or more counts support this clonotype. This sequence joins TRBV11-2 and TRBJ2-3; TRBD2 might be the D (5 bases). Germline CDR1 reads SGHAT; CDR2 reads FQNNGV. The germline V and J ends were trimmed by 6 bases and 7 bases, with 17 bases remaining between them. CDR3 length: 14 residues. CDR3 region: CASSHDYPSNTQYF. The CDR3 DNA reads TGTGCCAGCAGTCATGACTATCCCAGTAATACGCAGTATTTT.

This clonotype was recorded at least ten times. The CDR3 is CAWNVGDPTMGELFF. DNA for the CDR3: TGTGCCTGGAACGTGGGGGATCCAACCATGGGGGAGCTGTTTTTT. The chain has TRBV30 and TRBJ2-2, with D perhaps being TRBD1 or TRBD2 (5 bases each). Germline-derived CDR1 and CDR2 are GTSNPN and SVGIG (reference sequence). This CDR3 region has 15 residues. The V and J ends lost 4 bases and 8 bases respectively, with 20 bases between them.

The chain has TRBV5-6 and TRBJ1-5; TRBD1 agrees at 8 bases. Unmatched junction bases numbered 9, after V lost 4 bases and J lost 0 bases. The CDR3 is made up of 17 amino acids. CDR1 and CDR2 from the germline V gene are SGHDT and YYEEEE. CDR3 residues: CASSLGPGGDSNQPQHF. The DNA for the CDR3 is TGTGCCAGCAGCCTGGGCCCAGGGGGCGATAGCAATCAGCCCCAGCATTTT.

With respect to this clonotype: The germline gene is not matched at one end of the junction; a read error may be the cause. The rearrangement links TRBV7-9 to TRBJ1-6; maybe TRBD1 (6 bases). The CDR3 consists of 16 residues. Per the germline V gene, CDR1 is SEHNR and CDR2 is FQNEAQ (reference sequence). The CDR3 loop is CANSLRATGENSPLHF. CDR3 nucleotides: TGTGCCAACAGCTTAAGGGCGACAGGAGAAAATTCACCCCTCCACTTT.

This clonotype occurred many times. The J gene is TRBJ2-1, the V gene TRBV20-1; D is unresolved. V gave up 3 bases and J gave up 8 bases, with 14 bases separating them. CDR3 length equals 13 residues. Germline V lookup: CDR1 DFQATT, CDR2 SNEGSKA (reference sequence). For the CDR3, the DNA is TGCAGTGCTAGCATGCCGGGTTTCGATGAGCAGTTCTTC. Amino acid sequence: CSASMPGFDEQFF.

This clonotype appeared many times. The chain has TRBV10-3 and TRBJ2-2; TRBD2 agrees at 8 bases. CDR3 length: 16 residues. Per the germline V gene, CDR1 is ENHRY and CDR2 is SYGVKD. V gave up 8 bases and J gave up 5 bases; unmatched junction bases: 13. The CDR3 DNA reads as TGTGCCATCGGGACTAGTGGTAACGGTCTTACCGGGGAGCTGTTTTTT. It yields the protein CAIGTSGNGLTGELFF.

In its sample, this clonotype was seen many times. CDR3 region: CASSFGGATGELFF. CDR3 coding DNA: TGTGCCAGCAGCTTTGGCGGAGCCACCGGGGAGCTGTTTTTT. V gene TRBV11-1 combines with J gene TRBJ2-2, with D unclear. Trimming pared 3 bases from V and 4 bases from J, leaving 9 bases between. The CDR3 is made up of 14 amino acids. Germline assignment: CDR1 SGHAT and CDR2 FQDESV (reference sequence).

This clonotype has a count of ten or more. The chain joins TRBV2 to TRBJ1-6, with D unclear. Germline V gene sequence: CDR1 SNHLY, CDR2 FYNNEI. The CDR3 runs 12 residues. V shed 8 bases and J shed 8 bases, with 10 bases lying between them. The CDR3 reads CASCTQHSPLHF. CDR3 DNA: TGTGCCAGCTGCACGCAGCATTCACCCCTCCACTTT.

This clonotype was detected many times. V gene TRBV12-3 or TRBV12-4 combines with J gene TRBJ2-3; tentatively, D is TRBD1 (6 bases). The V end was cut by 4 bases, the J end by 1 base, with 9 bases between. The CDR3 sequence is 14 residues long. The CDR3, as DNA: TGTGCCAGCAGTTCGAACAGGGGCACAGATACGCAGTATTTT. Translated: CASSSNRGTDTQYF.

CDR3 loop: CASSLEAGRQFF. Written as DNA, the CDR3 is TGTGCCAGCAGCTTGGAAGCGGGGAGGCAGTTCTTC. The V gene is TRBV7-9, the J gene TRBJ2-1; 7 bases align to TRBD2. V gave up 3 bases and J gave up 12 bases; unmatched junction bases: 5. Germline V gene sequence: CDR1 SEHNR, CDR2 FQNEAQ (reference sequence). The CDR3 spans 12 residues. The variable domain in full, completed from reference TRBV7-9 and TRBJ2-1, reads DTGVSQNPRHKITKRGQNVTFRCDPISEHNRLYWYRQTLGQGPEFLTYFQNEAQLEKSRLLSDRFSAERPKGSFSTLEIQRTEQGDSAMYLCASSLEAGRQFFGPGTRLTVL.